The 25 T cell receptor beta chains below were found in one sample sequenced in a study of beta chain features in type 1 diabetes. Whole-study results and caveats: The study found moderately but significantly shorter TCRB CDR3s in all four CD4+ subsets of Type 1 diabetes patients.

Sequenced material consisted of expressed TCRB transcripts (all of the isolated RNA was reverse transcribed). Clones were read by immunoSEQ multiplex PCR, and TCRdb kept only the in-frame ones, dropping some. Of 600,000 to 700,000 clones listed, 9.5% to 15% were seen once; the top ten hold 0.095% to 0.15%. These receptors have no identified antigens. Material: naive CD4+ T cells from blood. Receptors were obtained from a young man with type 1 diabetes.

This clone occurred a few times. The V call is TRBV4-2, the J call TRBJ1-3; 9 nucleotides match TRBD1. This CDR3 is 18 amino acids long. Germline V lookup: CDR1 LGHNA, CDR2 YNFKEQ. V was clipped by 1 base and J by 0 bases; unmatched bases: 7. The CDR3 bases are TGTGCCAGCAGCCAAGTATCCCGACAGGGGGGCTCTGGAAACACCATATATTTT. This gives the protein CASSQVSRQGGSGNTIYF.

The chain carries TRBV19 and TRBJ2-7; possibly TRBD1 or TRBD2 for D (5 bases each). Trimming left V 5 bases short and J 4 bases short, with 15 bases between. The CDR3 has 14 residues. Germline V gene data show CDR1 as LNHDA and CDR2 as SQIVND (reference sequence). The CDR3 protein is CASSAGTVGYEQYF. The CDR3 DNA is TGTGCCAGTAGTGCCGGGACCGTCGGGTACGAGCAGTACTTC.

V usage is TRBV6-5 and J usage is TRBJ2-1; D unclear. The CDR3 extends over 12 amino acids. Per the germline V gene, CDR1 is MNHEY and CDR2 is SVGAGI. V lost 2 bases and J lost 11, with 10 bases in between. The CDR3 region is CASSYPKGKQFF. CDR3 sequence (DNA): TGTGCCAGCAGTTACCCCAAGGGTAAGCAGTTCTTC.

In the case of this clone: The sample holds other DNA sequences that translate to the same CDR3. The genes are TRBV18 and TRBJ2-1; D is unresolved. V was clipped by 2 bases and J by 6 bases, with 2 bases between them. Germline V gene sequence: CDR1 KGHSH, CDR2 LQKENI. This CDR3 is 11 amino acids long. The CDR3 region is CASSPGNEQFF. The DNA of the CDR3 is TGTGCCAGCTCACCAGGCAATGAGCAGTTCTTC.

This clone was observed a handful of times. Other DNA sequences in the sample encode the same CDR3. This chain joins TRBV18 and TRBJ1-5; 9 bases map to TRBD1. Germline V CDR1 and CDR2: KGHSH, LQKENI. The V and J ends lost 2 bases and 6 bases, in that order; junction bases with no gene match: 2. CDR3 length: 14 amino acids. In DNA form, the CDR3 reads TGTGCCAGCTCACCAGACAGGGGGTCTCAGCCCCAGCATTTT. Its translation is CASSPDRGSQPQHF.

The CDR3 region is CASSSGLAGGREQFF. CDR3 DNA: TGTGCCAGCAGCTCCGGGCTAGCGGGGGGGCGAGAGCAGTTCTTC. The chain couples TRBV4-2 to TRBJ2-1, with TRBD2 matching 12 bases. This CDR3 spans 15 amino acids. The junction had 9 bases not matched to a gene; V was cut back by 5 bases and J by 10 bases. CDR1 and CDR2 from the germline V gene are LGHNA and YNFKEQ.

The chain joins TRBV5-1 to TRBJ1-4, with 8 bases aligning to TRBD1. There are 17 residues in the CDR3. Trimming took 4 bases from V and 1 from J; bases not matched to a gene: 9. Germline values: CDR1 SGHRS, CDR2 YFSETQ. The CDR3 DNA sequence: TGCGCCAGCAGCCTTTTCCCGGGACAGGAAACTAATGAAAAACTGTTTTTT. Translation: CASSLFPGQETNEKLFF.

This rearrangement joins TRBV18 to TRBJ1-6; tentatively, D is TRBD1 (6 bases). This CDR3 region has 16 residues. V was trimmed by 0 bases and J by 5 bases, leaving 11 bases between them. CDR1 KGHSH and CDR2 LQKENI come from the germline V gene. Here the CDR3 DNA reads TGTGCCAGCTCACCACCTTTGGGGGCGGATAATTCACCCCTCCACTTT. Its translation: CASSPPLGADNSPLHF.

There are a few counts of this clone. The sample contains more than one DNA sequence encoding this CDR3. The chain is built from TRBV30 and TRBJ1-4; D call uncertain. The CDR3 is 12 residues long. V was shortened by 0 bases and J by 7 bases, with 6 bases between the two germline ends. CDR1 is GTSNPN, CDR2 SVGIG, per germline (reference sequence). The CDR3: CAWSVRGEKLFF. Written as DNA, the CDR3 is TGTGCCTGGAGTGTACGTGGTGAAAAACTGTTTTTT.

This clone was detected a few times. V and J are TRBV29-1 and TRBJ1-4; 8 bases agree with TRBD1. The CDR3 runs to 14 residues. Looked up from germline, CDR1 is SQVTM and CDR2 is ANQGSEA. The J segment lost 8 bases and the V segment lost 5 bases, leaving 10 bases of the junction unmatched. The CDR3 here is CSVRLQGAGEKLFF. The CDR3 coding sequence is TGCAGCGTTCGCCTCCAGGGGGCCGGAGAAAAACTGTTTTTT.

The chain combines TRBV11-3 with TRBJ2-5; tentative D call: TRBD1 (6 bases). V was pared by 4 bases and J by 4 bases, with 13 bases between. The CDR3 loop spans 14 amino acids. Germline loops: CDR1 SGHNT, CDR2 YENEEA. The CDR3 DNA is TGTGCCAGCAGCTCCCCTTTAGGGGGAGAGACCCAGTACTTC. Protein product: CASSSPLGGETQYF.

The CDR3 nucleotides read TGTGCCAGCAGTTACTCCGCCCAGACGAACACTGAAGCTTTCTTT. Protein sequence: CASSYSAQTNTEAFF. The chain couples TRBV6-6 to TRBJ1-1; D unclear. This CDR3 is 15 amino acids long. V dropped 0 bases and J dropped 1 base, with 9 bases sitting between them. The germline CDR1 and CDR2 sequences are MNHNY and SVGAGI (reference sequence).

This clone was seen more than once but under ten times. V and J are TRBV19 and TRBJ2-2, with 7 bases fitting TRBD2. In germline, CDR1 is LNHDA, CDR2 SQIVND (reference sequence). V lost 4 bases to trimming and J lost 4 bases; unmatched junction nucleotides: 6. The CDR3 is 15 amino acids. CDR3 DNA: TGTGCCAGTAGTACTGGCGGGGGACTCACCGGGGAGCTGTTTTTT. It specifies CASSTGGGLTGELFF.

This clone was seen a few times. The chain combines TRBV5-6 with TRBJ1-6; D gene unclear. V was pared by 2 bases and J by 9 bases, with 15 bases between. Germline V gives CDR1 SGHDT, CDR2 YYEEEE. The CDR3 loop spans 15 amino acids. CDR3 DNA: TGTGCCAGCAGCTTTTGGCTAGGGTTATCTTCACCCCTCCACTTT. As protein: CASSFWLGLSSPLHF.

The chain employs TRBV9 and TRBJ2-1; 7 bases line up with TRBD1. The CDR3 has 15 amino acids. V gave up 1 base and J gave up 7 bases; unmatched junction bases: 8. In germline, CDR1 is SGDLS, CDR2 YYNGEE. The CDR3 region is CASSVYGDRDNEQFF. The CDR3, as DNA: TGTGCCAGCAGCGTATATGGAGACAGGGATAATGAGCAGTTCTTC.

The chain's CDR3 is CASSRWDKRTYNSPLHF. The CDR3 bases are TGTGCCAGCAGCAGATGGGACAAGCGCACCTATAATTCACCCCTCCACTTT. The chain is built from TRBV11-1 and TRBJ1-6; D is perhaps TRBD1 (6 bases). The CDR3 sequence is 17 residues long. V lost 5 bases and J lost 2, with 16 bases in between. Germline CDR1 reads SGHAT; CDR2 reads FQDESV (reference sequence). Variable domain in full (rest from reference TRBV11-1 and TRBJ1-6): EAEVAQSPRYKITEKSQAVAFWCDPISGHATLYWYRQILGQGPELLVQFQDESVVDDSQLPKDRFSAERLKGVDSTLKIQPAELGDSAMYLCASSRWDKRTYNSPLHFGNGTRLTVT.

The V and J genes are TRBV4-3 and TRBJ1-4; D not resolved. Germline lookup yields CDR1 LGHNA and CDR2 YSLEER. The CDR3 is 16 residues long. Trimming cost V 0 bases and J 0 bases, with 8 bases left between them. CDR3 residues: CASSQDGKATNEKLFF. DNA of the CDR3: TGCGCCAGCAGCCAAGATGGAAAAGCAACTAATGAAAAACTGTTTTTT.

This clone was seen a handful of times. V gene TRBV6-1 combines with J gene TRBJ2-7; TRBD2 agrees at 8 bases. V lost 4 bases and J lost 3; bases outside the gene matches: 8. Germline V lookup: CDR1 MNHNS, CDR2 SASEGT. The CDR3 spans 15 residues. CDR3 protein: CASSANGRGSYEQYF. The CDR3 DNA sequence: TGTGCCAGCAGTGCCAACGGGAGGGGGAGCTACGAGCAGTACTTC.

This clone occurred a few times. The V gene is TRBV9, the J gene TRBJ2-3; the D call may be TRBD1 or TRBD2 (5 bases each). Germline V CDR1 and CDR2: SGDLS, YYNGEE. V dropped 9 bases and J dropped 0 bases, with 14 bases sitting between them. The CDR3 extends over 14 amino acids. The CDR3 coding sequence is TGTGCCACCGGGACCGGAAAGAGCACAGATACGCAGTATTTT. Translated: CATGTGKSTDTQYF.

This clone was counted between two and nine times. This rearrangement joins TRBV4-3 to TRBJ1-1; 8 nucleotides agree with TRBD1. The CDR3 length is 16 residues. The V gene end was trimmed by 4 bases and the J gene end by 1 base; junction bases not matched to a gene: 8. Germline CDR1 reads LGHNA; CDR2 reads YSLEER. The CDR3 reads CASSRDRGTGNTEAFF. CDR3 bases: TGCGCCAGCAGCCGAGACAGGGGAACGGGGAACACTGAAGCTTTCTTT.

The V gene is TRBV9, the J gene TRBJ2-1; 14 positions match TRBD2. In germline, CDR1 is SGDLS, CDR2 YYNGEE. Trimming removed 4 bases from V and 8 bases from J; junction bases left unmatched: 8. The CDR3 contains 16 residues. The CDR3 spells CASSPRTSGGRDEQFF. Written as DNA, the CDR3 is TGTGCCAGCAGCCCCCGGACTAGCGGGGGGAGGGATGAGCAGTTCTTC. The full variable domain, rest sourced from reference TRBV9 and TRBJ2-1, is DSGVTQTPKHLITATGQRVTLRCSPRSGDLSVYWYQQSLDQGLQFLIQYYNGEERAKGNILERFSAQQFPDLHSELNLSSLELGDSALYFCASSPRTSGGRDEQFFGPGTRLTVL.

The chain employs TRBV13 and TRBJ1-3; D unresolved. The CDR3 is 13 amino acids. The germline V gene has CDR1 PRHDT and CDR2 FYEKMQ (reference sequence). V shed 6 bases and J shed 2 bases, with 8 bases lying between them. The CDR3 DNA follows: TGTGCCAGCAGGGAAGGGCCTGGAAACACCATATATTTT. This translates into CASREGPGNTIYF. Full variable domain (missing parts from reference TRBV13 and TRBJ1-3): AAGVIQSPRHLIKEKRETATLKCYPIPRHDTVYWYQQGPGQDPQFLISFYEKMQSDKGSIPDRFSAQQFSDYHSELNMSSLELGDSALYFCASREGPGNTIYFGEGSWLTVV.

The rearrangement links TRBV10-3 to TRBJ2-5, with D possibly TRBD1 on 5 matching bases. The germline V gene encodes CDR1 ENHRY and CDR2 SYGVKD. This CDR3 contains 13 residues. V lost 2 bases and J lost 2, with 6 bases in between. In DNA form, the CDR3 reads TGTGCCATCAGTGAGGACAGACAAGAGACCCAGTACTTC. Its protein product is CAISEDRQETQYF.

J is TRBJ1-6 and V is TRBV10-3; a weak D match, TRBD1 (5 bases). Germline CDR1 reads ENHRY; CDR2 reads SYGVKD. The CDR3 contains 15 residues. Trimming took 3 bases from V and 9 from J, leaving 15 bases between them. CDR3 nucleotides: TGTGCCATCAGTGAAAATGGGGGGAACGGTTCACCCCTCCACTTT. This translates into CAISENGGNGSPLHF.

The gene calls are TRBV18 and TRBJ2-3; tentative D call: TRBD1 (6 bases). Between the trimmed V and J ends, which lost 6 bases and 5 bases, there was a span of 18 bases. The germline V gene encodes CDR1 KGHSH and CDR2 LQKENI. The CDR3 contains 15 residues. The CDR3 is CASSSKWDNQDTQYF. CDR3 coding DNA: TGTGCCAGCTCCTCGAAGTGGGACAATCAAGATACGCAGTATTTT.